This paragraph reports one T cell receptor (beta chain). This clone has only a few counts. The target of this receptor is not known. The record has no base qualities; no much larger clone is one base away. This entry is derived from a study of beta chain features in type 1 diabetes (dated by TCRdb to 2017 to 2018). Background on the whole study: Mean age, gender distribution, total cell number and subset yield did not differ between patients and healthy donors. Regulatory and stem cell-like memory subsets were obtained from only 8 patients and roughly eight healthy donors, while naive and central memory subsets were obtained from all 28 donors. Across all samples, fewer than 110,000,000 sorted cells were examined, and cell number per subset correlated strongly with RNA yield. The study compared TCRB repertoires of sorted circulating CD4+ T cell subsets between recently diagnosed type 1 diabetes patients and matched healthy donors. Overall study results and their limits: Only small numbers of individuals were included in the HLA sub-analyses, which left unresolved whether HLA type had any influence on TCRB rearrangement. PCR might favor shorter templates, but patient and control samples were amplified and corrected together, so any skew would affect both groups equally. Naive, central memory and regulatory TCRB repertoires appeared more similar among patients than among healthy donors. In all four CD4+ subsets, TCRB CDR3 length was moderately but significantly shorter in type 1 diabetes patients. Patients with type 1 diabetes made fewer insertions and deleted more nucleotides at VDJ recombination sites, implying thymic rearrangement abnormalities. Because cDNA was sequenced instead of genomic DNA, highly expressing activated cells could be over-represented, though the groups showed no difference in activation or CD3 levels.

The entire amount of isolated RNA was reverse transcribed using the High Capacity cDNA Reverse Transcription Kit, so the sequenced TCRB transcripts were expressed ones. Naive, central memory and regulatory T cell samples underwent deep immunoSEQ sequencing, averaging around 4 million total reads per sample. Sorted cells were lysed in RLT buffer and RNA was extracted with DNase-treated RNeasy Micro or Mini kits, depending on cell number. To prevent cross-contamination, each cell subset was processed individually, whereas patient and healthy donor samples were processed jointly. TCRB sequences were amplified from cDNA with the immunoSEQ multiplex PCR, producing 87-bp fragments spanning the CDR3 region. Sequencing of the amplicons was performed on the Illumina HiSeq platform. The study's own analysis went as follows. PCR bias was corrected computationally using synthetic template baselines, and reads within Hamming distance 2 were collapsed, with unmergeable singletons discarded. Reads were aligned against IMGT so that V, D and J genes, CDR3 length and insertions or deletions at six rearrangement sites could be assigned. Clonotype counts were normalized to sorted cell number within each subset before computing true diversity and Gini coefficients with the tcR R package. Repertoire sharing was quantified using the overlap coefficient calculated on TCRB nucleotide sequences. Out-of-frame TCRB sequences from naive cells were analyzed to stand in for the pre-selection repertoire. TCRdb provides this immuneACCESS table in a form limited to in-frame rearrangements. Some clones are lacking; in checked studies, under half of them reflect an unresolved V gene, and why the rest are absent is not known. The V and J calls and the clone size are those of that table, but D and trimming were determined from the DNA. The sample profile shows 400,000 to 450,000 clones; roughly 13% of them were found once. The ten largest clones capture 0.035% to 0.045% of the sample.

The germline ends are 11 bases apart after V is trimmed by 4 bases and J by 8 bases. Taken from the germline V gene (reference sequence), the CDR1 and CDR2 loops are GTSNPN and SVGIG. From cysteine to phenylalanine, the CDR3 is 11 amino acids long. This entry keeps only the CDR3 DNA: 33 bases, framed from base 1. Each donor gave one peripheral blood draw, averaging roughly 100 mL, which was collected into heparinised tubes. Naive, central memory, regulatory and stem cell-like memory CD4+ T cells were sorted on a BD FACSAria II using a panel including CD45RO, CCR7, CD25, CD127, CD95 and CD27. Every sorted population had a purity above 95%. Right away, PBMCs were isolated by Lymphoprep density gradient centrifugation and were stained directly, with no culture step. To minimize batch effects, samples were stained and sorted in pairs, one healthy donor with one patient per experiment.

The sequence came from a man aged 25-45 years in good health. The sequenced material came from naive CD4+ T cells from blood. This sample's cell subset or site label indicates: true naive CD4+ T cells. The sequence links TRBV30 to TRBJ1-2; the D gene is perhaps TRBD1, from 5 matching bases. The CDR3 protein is CAWNRPTGYTF. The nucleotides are TGTGCCTGGAACAGGCCGACCGGCTACACCTTC.